This TCR beta chain was recovered during a study of cytomegalovirus exposure and HLA in healthy donors. A remark on this clone: Its antigen is undetermined.

General observations from the study: There were reportedly fewer N-insertions in an Asian-associated ancestry cluster than the approximately 630-donor mean, in a later analysis.

PCR used 60 Vbeta primers and 13 Jbeta primers. Clones were read by immunoSEQ multiplex PCR, and TCRdb kept only the in-frame ones, dropping some. In the table there are some 160,000 clones, about 79% of which are singletons. The CDR3 spans 15 residues. J lost 7 bases, V lost 6 bases, and 8 bases had no gene match. Germline loops: CDR1 SEHNR, CDR2 FQNEAQ (reference sequence). This receptor was identified in a man aged 45-65 years in good health and CMV-seropositive. Sequenced material: PBMCs. The chain employs TRBV7-9 and TRBJ2-1; 11 bases are shared with TRBD2. Here the CDR3 reads CASSLYSSGGNEQFF. Here the CDR3 DNA reads TGTGCCAGCAGTTTGTACTCTAGCGGGGGGAATGAGCAGTTCTTC.